This TCR beta chain stems from a study of T cells in Graves' hyperthyroidism and ophthalmopathy. Whole-study results and caveats: Most thyroid clonotypes with frequency above 0.001 were detected in blood. Ophthalmopathy cases were set apart from stable hyperthyroidism by a 13 V-J model.

This CDR3 region has 13 residues. J was trimmed by 5 bases and V by 7 bases; bases with no gene match: 5. Looked up from germline, CDR1 is MDHEN and CDR2 is SYDVKM. About this clonotype itself: The antigen is unknown.

A patient was excluded if there was uncontrolled infection, other autoimmune disease, pregnancy or lactation. Diagnosing involved the use of clinical symptoms, serum thyroxine and TRAb, thyroid ultrasound and orbital computed tomography. RNA transcripts were the template for amplifying TCR beta CDR3 regions. An initial round of RT-PCR targeting the TCR CDR3 relied on the HTBI primer set. TCRdb independently ran MiXCR on the multiplex PCR reads; one entry per CDR3 protein. The sample includes more than 300,000 distinct CDR3 sequences, approximately 14% of them seen just once. The rearrangement uses TRBV28 and TRBJ1-5, with 7 nucleotides matching TRBD1. Sequenced input: blood. The source is a woman aged 25 to 45 with Graves' hyperthyroidism. The CDR3 protein is CASKQGIDQPQHF. The CDR3 DNA reads TGTGCCAGCAAACAGGGGATCGATCAGCCCCAGCATTTT. The full variable domain, its missing parts supplied by reference TRBV28 and TRBJ1-5, is DVKVTQSSRYLVKRTGEKVFLECVQDMDHENMFWYRQDPGLGLRLIYFSYDVKMKEKGDIPEGYSVSREKKERFSLILESASTNQTSMYLCASKQGIDQPQHFGDGTRLSIL.